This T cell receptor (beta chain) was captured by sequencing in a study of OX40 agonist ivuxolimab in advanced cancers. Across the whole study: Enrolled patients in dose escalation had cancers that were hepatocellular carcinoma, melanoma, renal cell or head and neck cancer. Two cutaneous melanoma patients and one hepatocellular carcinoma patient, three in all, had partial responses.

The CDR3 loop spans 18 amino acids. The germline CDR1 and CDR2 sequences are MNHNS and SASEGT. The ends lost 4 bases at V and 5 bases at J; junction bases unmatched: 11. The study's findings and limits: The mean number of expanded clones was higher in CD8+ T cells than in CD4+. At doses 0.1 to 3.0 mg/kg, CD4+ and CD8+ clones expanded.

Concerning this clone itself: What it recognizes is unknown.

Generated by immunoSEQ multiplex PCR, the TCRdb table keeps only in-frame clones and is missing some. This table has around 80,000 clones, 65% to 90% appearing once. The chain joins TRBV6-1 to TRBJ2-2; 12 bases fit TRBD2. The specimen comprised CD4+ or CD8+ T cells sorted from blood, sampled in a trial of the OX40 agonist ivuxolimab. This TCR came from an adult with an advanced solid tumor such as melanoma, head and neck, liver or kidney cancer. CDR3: CASSVGLAGPMWTGELFF. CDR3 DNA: TGTGCCAGCAGTGTGGGACTAGCGGGCCCTATGTGGACCGGGGAGCTGTTTTTT.